These 19 T cell receptor beta chains share one sample of origin, sequenced in a study of spatial heterogeneity in lung cancer. The time point was: blood at routine non-recurrence follow-up after resection. From tumor, nontumor lung or frozen PBMC, whole RNA was taken unsorted for sequencing. Via MiXCR, TCRdb re-called the 5' RACE reads, giving one row per CDR3 protein. The profile shows about 120,000 distinct CDR3 sequences, more than 10% of them singletons. Sequencing was performed on PBMCs, taken at follow-up. These receptor sequences come from a male donor with early-stage non-small cell lung cancer.

The chain employs TRBV7-9 and TRBJ2-2; D is perhaps TRBD2 (6 bases). Deletions cut 4 bases from V and 4 bases from J, with 13 bases between. Germline values: CDR1 SEHNR, CDR2 FQNEAQ (reference sequence). This CDR3 spans 15 amino acids. The CDR3 protein is CASSWGLFPTGELFF. Written as DNA, the CDR3 is TGTGCCAGCAGCTGGGGACTTTTCCCCACCGGGGAGCTGTTTTTT.

This clonotype was picked up a small number of times. The V gene is TRBV3-1, the J gene TRBJ2-5, with 7 bases that match TRBD2. Looked up from germline, CDR1 is LGHDT and CDR2 is YNNKEL (reference sequence). The CDR3 loop spans 14 amino acids. V trimming: 6 bases; J trimming: 4 bases; junction bases outside the gene matches: 8. CDR3 in amino acids: CASSDTGGRETQYF. CDR3 in DNA: TGTGCCAGCAGTGACACGGGAGGTAGAGAGACCCAGTACTTC.

This clonotype was counted only a few times. The chain recombines TRBV28 with TRBJ2-6; D gene uncertain. This CDR3 has 15 amino acids. Germline values: CDR1 MDHEN, CDR2 SYDVKM. Trimming took 1 base from V and 2 from J, leaving 6 bases between them. CDR3 loop: CASSLFGAGANVLTF. The CDR3 DNA follows: TGTGCCAGCAGTTTATTTGGGGCTGGGGCCAACGTCCTGACTTTC.

This clonotype has ten or more counts. J is TRBJ2-7 and V is TRBV29-1, with 8 nucleotides matching TRBD2. The CDR3 runs 13 residues. After removal of 6 bases from V and 2 bases from J, the junction contained 6 bases not matched to a gene. The germline CDR1 and CDR2 sequences are SQVTM and ANQGSEA. The CDR3 protein is CSVRGGGPYEQYF. CDR3 bases: TGCAGCGTGCGGGGCGGGGGGCCCTACGAGCAGTACTTC.

Ten or more counts support this clonotype. The chain is built from TRBV20-1 and TRBJ2-3, with D possibly being TRBD1 (6 bases). V was trimmed by 3 bases and J by 0 bases, leaving 10 bases between them. The CDR3 length is 14 residues. CDR1 DFQATT and CDR2 SNEGSKA come from the germline V gene (reference sequence). As DNA, the CDR3 is TGCAGTGCTAGTCGGACAGCCAGCACAGATACGCAGTATTTT. Its translation is CSASRTASTDTQYF.

The chain recombines TRBV24-1 with TRBJ1-5; no firm D call. The CDR3 is 15 amino acids. Deletions cut 3 bases from V and 4 bases from J, with 12 bases between. CDR1 is KGHDR, CDR2 SFDVKD, per germline. The CDR3 is CATSDPGRPNQPQHF. CDR3 in DNA: TGTGCCACCAGTGATCCCGGACGGCCTAATCAGCCCCAGCATTTT.

This clonotype has ten or more counts. The chain joins TRBV20-1 to TRBJ1-6; TRBD1 matches 10 bases. Germline loops: CDR1 DFQATT, CDR2 SNEGSKA (reference sequence). V shed 6 bases and J 9 bases; nucleotides not matched to a gene: 8. CDR3 length equals 14 residues. The CDR3 region has the DNA TGCAGTGCAAGTCCGGGACAGGGGAGTTCACCCCTCCACTTT. It encodes CSASPGQGSSPLHF.

The V gene is TRBV4-3, the J gene TRBJ2-3, with D possibly being TRBD1 (5 bases). Germline V gene lookup returns CDR1 LGHNA and CDR2 YSLEER. V gave up 0 bases and J gave up 1 base, with 11 bases separating them. This CDR3 spans 16 amino acids. CDR3 protein: CASSQDGRAGTDTQYF. The DNA of the CDR3 is TGCGCCAGCAGCCAAGATGGCAGGGCTGGCACAGATACGCAGTATTTT.

This clonotype has at least ten counts. This chain's CDR3 is CASKGSGEPNTGELFF. The CDR3 DNA is TGTGCCAGCAAAGGTAGCGGGGAGCCCAACACCGGGGAGCTGTTTTTT. The chain recombines TRBV6-5 with TRBJ2-2, with 8 bases identical to TRBD2. The V and J ends lost 7 bases and 2 bases, in that order; junction bases with no gene match: 9. The CDR3 has 16 amino acids. CDR1 is MNHEY, CDR2 SVGAGI, per germline.

This clonotype was detected many times. This rearrangement joins TRBV5-6 to TRBJ1-2; TRBD1 agrees at 7 bases. Per the germline V gene, CDR1 is SGHDT and CDR2 is YYEEEE. The trim removed 1 base at V and 7 bases at J, leaving 10 bases unmatched. The CDR3 spans 15 residues. DNA for the CDR3: TGTGCCAGCAGCTTGAGGGGGACAGACCTTCGTGGCTACACCTTC. Its protein product is CASSLRGTDLRGYTF.

V usage is TRBV9 and J usage is TRBJ1-1, with D perhaps TRBD1 (5 bases). Trimming left V 4 bases short and J 4 bases short, with 14 bases between. Per germline, CDR1 SGDLS and CDR2 YYNGEE. This CDR3 spans 14 amino acids. In DNA form, the CDR3 reads TGTGCCAGCAGCTCATCAGGGTTTACCACTGAAGCTTTCTTT. Its protein is CASSSSGFTTEAFF.

The table lists this clonotype with many counts. The V and J genes are TRBV7-2 and TRBJ2-5, with D perhaps TRBD1 or TRBD2 (5 bases each). V was trimmed by 6 bases and J by 3 bases, leaving 11 bases between them. Germline V lookup: CDR1 SGHTA, CDR2 FQGNSA. The CDR3 length is 13 residues. The CDR3 loop is CASRGTVEETQYF. The CDR3, as DNA: TGTGCCAGCAGAGGGACGGTAGAAGAGACCCAGTACTTC. The full variable domain, with the rest looked up from reference TRBV7-2 and TRBJ2-5, is GAGVSQSPSNKVTEKGKDVELRCDPISGHTALYWYRQSLGQGLEFLIYFQGNSAPDKSGLPSDRFSAERTGGSVSTLTIQRTQQEDSAVYLCASRGTVEETQYFGPGTRLLVL.

This clonotype showed up just a few times. J is TRBJ1-2 and V is TRBV7-9, with D unresolved. CDR1 and CDR2 (germline): SEHNR, FQNEAQ (reference sequence). The CDR3 covers 12 residues. V lost 4 bases and J 2 bases, leaving 5 bases between the germline ends. The CDR3 sequence is CASSSGNYGYTF. The CDR3 DNA reads TGTGCCAGCAGCTCCGGCAACTATGGCTACACCTTC.

V is TRBV18 and J is TRBJ1-2; TRBD1 might be the D (5 bases). The CDR3 spans 15 residues. V shed 6 bases and J shed 0 bases, with 14 bases lying between them. In germline, CDR1 is KGHSH, CDR2 LQKENI. The CDR3 DNA reads as TGTGCCAGCTCGCCCGATGGGACGGCTAACTATGGCTACACCTTC. It codes for CASSPDGTANYGYTF.

The chain has TRBV18 and TRBJ2-3; TRBD2 matches 7 bases. The germline CDR1 and CDR2 sequences are KGHSH and LQKENI. V was pared by 6 bases and J by 2 bases, with 11 bases of the junction left unmatched. The CDR3 has 16 amino acids. CDR3 bases: TGTGCCAGCTCCCTCCTGGGGCGGGGGAACACAGATACGCAGTATTTT. Its protein is CASSLLGRGNTDTQYF.

V usage is TRBV20-1 and J usage is TRBJ2-7; D unclear. The CDR3 has 12 residues. V was trimmed by 4 bases and J by 3 bases, leaving 10 bases between them. Germline V lookup: CDR1 DFQATT, CDR2 SNEGSKA (reference sequence). The CDR3: CSAKPLDYEQYF. The CDR3 nucleotides are TGCAGTGCTAAACCCCTTGACTACGAGCAGTACTTC.

About this clonotype itself: This may be a read error: a much more frequent sequence differs by one nucleotide. The CDR3 carries no conserved terminal phenylalanine or tryptophan, so it likely arises from a read error. This chain connects TRBV5-1 to TRBJ2-1; TRBD1 might be the D (6 bases). The CDR3 runs to 14 residues. V was pared by 2 bases and J by 2 bases, with 8 bases between. Germline CDR1 is SGHRS and CDR2 is YFSETQ. The CDR3 is CASSLQGTYNEQFS. The CDR3 DNA reads TGCGCCAGCAGCTTACAGGGCACCTACAATGAGCAGTTCTCC.

This clonotype was seen more than once but under ten times. The genes are TRBV7-2 and TRBJ2-7, with D possibly TRBD2 on 5 matching bases. Between the trimmed V and J ends, which lost 1 base and 6 bases, there was a span of 16 bases. The CDR3 has 15 amino acids. Germline CDR1 and CDR2: SGHTA and FQGNSA. The CDR3 DNA reads TGTGCCAGCAGCTTAGTGGCGGGTGGAACTCCCGAGCAGTACTTC. As protein: CASSLVAGGTPEQYF.

This clonotype was seen repeatedly, ten times or more. The chain couples TRBV29-1 to TRBJ1-1; D ambiguous. From germline, CDR1 is SQVTM and CDR2 ANQGSEA. CDR3 length: 13 amino acids. Trimming shortened V by 0 bases and J by 10 bases, and 15 bases separated the two germline ends. The DNA for the CDR3 is TGCAGCGTTGAAGATCTTTCCTCGACGGGAGCTTTCTTT. Amino acid sequence: CSVEDLSSTGAFF.